Listed here is a single T cell receptor beta chain. Its antigen is unknown. Every sample had about 100,000 of its TCR templates assayed. Sequencing was performed with immunoSEQ multiplex PCR; in TCRdb, only in-frame clones are kept and a portion is missing. In the table there are roughly 60,000 clones, 85% to 95% of which are singletons. The CDR3 covers 15 residues. The trim removed 0 bases at V and 7 bases at J, leaving 4 bases unmatched. CDR1 is LGHNA, CDR2 YNFKEQ, per germline. This entry comes from a study of siplizumab effects on memory and regulatory T cells. Study findings and constraints: Of the proliferating CD4+ or CD8+ clones, roughly 80-95% lacked a naive or memory phenotype that could be assigned. The study did not confirm that proliferating Tregs from siplizumab cultures were suppressive. Naive T cells looked more diverse than memory cells and looked like major alloresponse contributors.

The clonotype was recovered from a human donor in good health. Sequenced sample: CD8+ T cells sorted from blood. The V gene is TRBV4-2, the J gene TRBJ2-2; 8 bases map to TRBD2. CDR3 in amino acids: CASSQDRLASGELFF. DNA of the CDR3: TGTGCCAGCAGCCAAGATAGACTAGCGAGCGGGGAGCTGTTTTTT.